Following are 17 T cell receptor beta chains from one sample sequenced in a study of T-cell memory formation after mild COVID-19. One entry per CDR3 protein, called by TCRdb with MiXCR from the 5' RACE reads. This sample yields nearly 110,000 distinct CDR3 sequences, of which 13% to 15% are seen a single time; less than 40% belongs to the top ten. The material sequenced was PBMCs or a T cell subset sorted from them (not recorded which). These receptors all stem from a man younger than 35 who had mild COVID-19 (a few samples of this study predate the infection). Cell type and time point are not known.

There are many counts of this clonotype. V gene TRBV4-1 combines with J gene TRBJ1-1; tentatively, D is TRBD1 (6 bases). The CDR3 is 13 amino acids. The germline V and J ends were trimmed by 10 bases and 5 bases, with 17 bases remaining between them. Germline V gives CDR1 MGHRA, CDR2 YSYEKL. CDR3: CATGWGAGTEAFF. The CDR3 DNA follows: TGCGCCACGGGATGGGGGGCTGGGACTGAAGCTTTCTTT.

This sequence joins TRBV6-1 and TRBJ2-3, with D perhaps matching TRBD1 (5 bases). Trimming left V 1 base short and J 5 bases short, with 13 bases between. The CDR3 sequence is 15 residues long. Germline CDR1 reads MNHNS; CDR2 reads SASEGT. This CDR3 is CASSEETLGVDTQYF. The CDR3 DNA is TGTGCCAGCAGTGAAGAGACCTTAGGGGTAGATACGCAGTATTTT.

In this sample, this clonotype turned up a few times. The chain is built from TRBV7-2 and TRBJ2-7, with a weak D call TRBD1 (6 bases). The CDR3 contains 18 residues. Germline values: CDR1 SGHTA, CDR2 FQGNSA. Trimming took off 1 base at V and 4 bases at J, with 23 bases between the two ends. The chain's CDR3 is CASSLDALGAPGPYEQYV. CDR3 nucleotide sequence: TGTGCCAGCAGCTTAGATGCCCTGGGGGCGCCGGGTCCATACGAGCAGTACGTC.

Worth noting for this clonotype: Germline and junction disagree at one end, which may indicate a read error. This chain links TRBV7-9 with TRBJ2-3; TRBD1 matches 8 bases. This CDR3 is built from 12 residues. Per germline, CDR1 SEHNR and CDR2 FQNEAQ (reference sequence). In nucleotides, the CDR3 is TGTGCCAGCGAGGACGGGACAGGTACGCAGTATTTT. Protein product: CASEDGTGTQYF.

The chain combines TRBV12-3 or TRBV12-4 with TRBJ1-5, with D uncertain. Trimming pared 6 bases from V and 4 bases from J, leaving 7 bases between. CDR3 length equals 12 residues. In nucleotides, the CDR3 is TGTGCCAGCAGAGGAGTTAATCAGCCCCAGCATTTT. Amino acid sequence: CASRGVNQPQHF.

This clonotype was detected a few times. This chain uses TRBV6-6 with TRBJ2-6; D is undetermined. The CDR3 contains 18 residues. The V and J ends lost 6 bases and 0 bases respectively, with 18 bases between them. The germline gives CDR1 MNHNY, CDR2 SVGAGI (reference sequence). The CDR3, as DNA: TGTGCCAGCAGGTCCTTCATCGTGACGGACTCTGGGGCCAACGTCCTGACTTTC. This encodes CASRSFIVTDSGANVLTF.

The CDR3 here is CASSQVNSGEQYF. DNA of the CDR3: TGCGCCAGCAGCCAAGTGAACAGCGGTGAGCAGTACTTC. This sequence joins TRBV4-1 and TRBJ2-7; tentatively, D is TRBD2 (5 bases). The CDR3 consists of 13 residues. Trimming cost V 1 base and J 7 bases, with 11 bases left between them. Germline CDR1 is MGHRA and CDR2 is YSYEKL.

The rearrangement joins TRBV5-5 to TRBJ1-5, with 9 bases identical to TRBD1. This CDR3 comprises 16 residues. The junction had 3 bases not matched to a gene; V was cut back by 2 bases and J by 0 bases. The germline gives CDR1 SGHKS, CDR2 YYEKEE (reference sequence). In DNA, the CDR3 is TGTGCCAGCAGCTTTGAGACAGGGGGTAGCAATCAGCCCCAGCATTTT. This sequence encodes CASSFETGGSNQPQHF.

The chain is built from TRBV27 and TRBJ2-1; 10 nucleotides line up with TRBD1. The CDR3 contains 17 residues. The ends lost 2 bases at V and 3 bases at J; junction bases unmatched: 7. The germline V gene has CDR1 MNHEY and CDR2 SMNVEV (reference sequence). The CDR3 DNA follows: TGTGCCAGCAGTTTAGACAGGGGGCCCTTTAACTACAATGAGCAGTTCTTC. Its translation is CASSLDRGPFNYNEQFF.

This clonotype was detected a few times. The chain carries TRBV7-2 and TRBJ2-2; 8 nucleotides align to TRBD2. This CDR3 spans 16 amino acids. The V segment lost 2 bases and the J segment 2 bases; nucleotides outside the gene matches: 4. CDR1 is SGHTA, CDR2 FQGNSA, per germline. The CDR3 DNA reads as TGTGCCAGCAGCTTATTAGCGGGGATAAACACCGGGGAGCTGTTTTTT. It yields the protein CASSLLAGINTGELFF. Complete variable domain (other parts from reference TRBV7-2 and TRBJ2-2): GAGVSQSPSNKVTEKGKDVELRCDPISGHTALYWYRQSLGQGLEFLIYFQGNSAPDKSGLPSDRFSAERTGGSVSTLTIQRTQQEDSAVYLCASSLLAGINTGELFFGEGSRLTVL.

The rearrangement uses TRBV9 and TRBJ1-1; no firm D call. Germline V lookup: CDR1 SGDLS, CDR2 YYNGEE. V lost 0 bases, J lost 0 bases, and 9 bases lay in between. The CDR3 loop spans 15 amino acids. CDR3 DNA: TGTGCCAGCAGCGTAGGTTCAGCGTTGAACACTGAAGCTTTCTTT. Protein product: CASSVGSALNTEAFF.

This clonotype was observed a handful of times. This rearrangement joins TRBV6-2 or TRBV6-3 to TRBJ1-5, with 8 positions matching TRBD1. CDR3 length: 14 residues. Germline lookup yields CDR1 MNHEY and CDR2 SVGEGT. With V trimmed by 4 bases and J by 9 bases, 8 bases remained unmatched. CDR3 DNA: TGTGCCAGCAGTTCAGGACAGGGTAGATGGCCCCAGCATTTT. It translates to CASSSGQGRWPQHF.

CDR3 protein: CASSSGTGVYEQYF. For the CDR3, the DNA is TGTGCCAGCAGCTCCGGGACAGGGGTCTACGAGCAGTACTTC. This rearrangement joins TRBV7-8 to TRBJ2-7; the match to TRBD1 covers 10 bases. The V gene's germline CDR1 is SGHVS and CDR2 FQNEAQ. The V gene end was trimmed by 4 bases and the J gene end by 3 bases; junction bases not matched to a gene: 3. The CDR3 sequence is 14 residues long. Looking up the rest from reference TRBV7-8 and TRBJ2-7 gives the full variable domain: GAGVSQSPRYKVAKRGQDVALRCDPISGHVSLFWYQQALGQGPEFLTYFQNEAQLDKSGLPSDRFFAERPEGSVSTLKIQRTQQEDSAVYLCASSSGTGVYEQYFGPGTRLTVT.

The chain uses TRBV10-3 and TRBJ1-1, with TRBD1 identical over 7 bases. V was pared by 5 bases and J by 1 base, with 4 bases of the junction left unmatched. The CDR3 has 14 residues. CDR1 is ENHRY, CDR2 SYGVKD, per germline. The DNA for the CDR3 is TGTGCCATCAGTACATCAGGGGGGAACACTGAAGCTTTCTTT. It specifies CAISTSGGNTEAFF.

The chain carries TRBV4-2 and TRBJ2-7, with 9 bases matching TRBD1. The CDR3 length is 14 residues. CDR1 is LGHNA, CDR2 YNFKEQ, per germline. The J segment lost 3 bases and the V segment lost 1 base, leaving 1 base of the junction unmatched. CDR3: CASSQGTGVYEQYF. The CDR3 DNA reads as TGTGCCAGCAGCCAAGGGACAGGGGTCTACGAGCAGTACTTC.

This clonotype turned up a few times. The V and J genes are TRBV15 and TRBJ2-2, with 9 bases lining up with TRBD1. The CDR3 is 18 amino acids. In germline, CDR1 is LNHNV, CDR2 YYDKDF (reference sequence). Trimming took 0 bases from V and 2 from J; bases not matched to a gene: 7. CDR3 sequence reads: CATSRDPRQGVNTGELFF. CDR3 coding DNA: TGTGCCACCAGCAGAGATCCTAGACAGGGGGTTAACACCGGGGAGCTGTTTTTT.

This chain connects TRBV6-5 to TRBJ1-2, with D maybe TRBD1 (6 bases). Germline V gene sequence: CDR1 MNHEY, CDR2 SVGAGI. V lost 5 bases to trimming and J lost 3 bases, with 19 bases between them. The CDR3 extends over 16 amino acids. CDR3 DNA sequence: TGTGCCAGCAGTCAGGGAGTTGGCGGGGGCTACTATGGCTACACCTTC. The encoded protein is CASSQGVGGGYYGYTF.